Detailed here is one TCR beta chain. Its matching antigen is unknown. Only in-frame clones appear in the TCRdb table, and some are missing; sequencing was by immunoSEQ multiplex PCR. The sample records approximately 1.4 million clones, around 98% being singletons. The record originates from a study of shared clonotypes between healthy human individuals. The study, taken as a whole, reports: In having few donors, the study represented limited genetic and exposure-history diversity. A handful of donors held roughly 5% of naive CD4 clonotypes in common. Memory subsets generally showed smaller estimated richness than naive subsets did.

The receptor was derived from a man aged 25-45 years in good health. The specimen was naive CD4+ T cells sorted from blood. Indicated subset: CD45RA+ positively selected.

In DNA, the CDR3 is TGCGCCAGCAGCGTTGACACCACAGGGGCCCAGCATTTT. It codes for CASSVDTTGAQHF. The rearrangement links TRBV5-1 to TRBJ1-5; TRBD1 matches at 7 bases. Germline CDR1 SGHRS, CDR2 YFSETQ. J lost 11 bases, V lost 4 bases, and 9 bases had no gene match. The CDR3 consists of 13 residues.